The clone carrying this T cell receptor (beta chain) has only one observation. These data come from a study of Ad26.COV2.S vaccination and SARS-CoV-2 variants. CDR3 size: 15 residues. Germline-derived CDR1 and CDR2 are SEHNR and FQNEAQ (reference sequence). Trimming removed 5 bases from V and 3 bases from J, with 13 bases in between. The treatment: over 15 received Ad26.COV2.S at low or high dose, single or two shots; several received placebo; per-sample allocation not given. Sampling occurred on day 63 after the first vaccine or placebo injection. Produced via immunoSEQ multiplex PCR; TCRdb's table is partial and in-frame only. There are 440,000 or so clones in the sample; around 92% occur only once, and around 1.7% lies in the top ten.

This TCR came from a person aged 18-65 years who received the Ad26.COV2.S COVID-19 vaccine or a placebo. Material: peripheral blood, obtained in a trial of Ad26.COV2.S vaccine versus placebo. This chain links TRBV7-9 with TRBJ1-4, with a tentative D call TRBD1 (6 bases). CDR3 sequence (DNA): TGTGCCAGCAGCACTAGGGGGGCAGCTAATGAAAAACTGTTTTTT. Translation: CASSTRGAANEKLFF.